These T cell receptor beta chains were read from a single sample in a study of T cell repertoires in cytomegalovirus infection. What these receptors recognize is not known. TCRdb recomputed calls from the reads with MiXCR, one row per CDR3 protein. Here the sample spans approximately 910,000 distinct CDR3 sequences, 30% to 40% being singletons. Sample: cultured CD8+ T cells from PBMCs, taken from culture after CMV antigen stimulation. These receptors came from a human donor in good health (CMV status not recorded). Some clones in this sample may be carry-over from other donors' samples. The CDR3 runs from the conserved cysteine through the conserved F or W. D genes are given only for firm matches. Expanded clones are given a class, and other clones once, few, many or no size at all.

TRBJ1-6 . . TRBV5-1 CASSLDGSEGSPLHF TGCGCCAGCAGCTTGGATGGGTCAGAGGGTTCACCCCTCCACTTT
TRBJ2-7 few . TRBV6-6 CASTGHRDYEQYF TGTGCCAGCACCGGACACCGGGATTACGAGCAGTACTTC
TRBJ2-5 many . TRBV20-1 CSAPSPPREETQYF TGCAGTGCTCCGAGCCCCCCGAGGGAAGAGACCCAGTACTTC
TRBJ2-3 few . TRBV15 CATSGNLGADTQYF TGTGCCACCAGCGGAAACTTGGGGGCAGATACGCAGTATTTT
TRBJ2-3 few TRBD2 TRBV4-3 CASSQGTSFPHTQYF TGCGCCAGCAGCCAAGGGACTAGCTTTCCTCATACGCAGTATTTT
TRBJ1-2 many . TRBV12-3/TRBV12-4 CASSLIPTPGAGYGYTF TGTGCCAGCAGTTTAATCCCCACCCCCGGGGCTGGCTATGGCTACACCTTC
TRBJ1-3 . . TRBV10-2 CASSESRAPPSSGNTIYF TGCGCCAGCAGTGAGTCGCGGGCACCCCCGAGCTCTGGAAACACCATATATTTT
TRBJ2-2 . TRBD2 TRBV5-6 CASSLAWDYFTGELFF TGTGCCAGCAGCTTGGCCTGGGACTACTTCACCGGGGAGCTGTTTTTT
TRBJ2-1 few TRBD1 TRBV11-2 CASSLDRDREGEQFF TGTGCCAGCAGCTTAGATCGGGACAGGGAGGGTGAGCAGTTCTTC
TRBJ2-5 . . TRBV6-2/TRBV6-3 CASSYTRGLVDSNQETQYF TGTGCCAGCAGTTACACTAGGGGTTTGGTAGACTCAAACCAAGAGACCCAGTACTTC
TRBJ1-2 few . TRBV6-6 CASSAPPMGYTF TGTGCCAGCAGTGCCCCACCGATGGGCTACACCTTC
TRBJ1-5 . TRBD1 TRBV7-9 CASSSGQADYSNQPQHF TGTGCCAGCAGCTCGGGACAGGCGGATTATAGCAATCAGCCCCAGCATTTT
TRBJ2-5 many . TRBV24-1 CATSDGHSQETQYF TGTGCCACCAGTGACGGACATAGCCAAGAGACCCAGTACTTC
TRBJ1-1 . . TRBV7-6 CASSQSRKPNTEAFF TGTGCCAGCAGCCAAAGCAGGAAACCGAACACTGAAGCTTTCTTT
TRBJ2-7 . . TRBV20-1 CSARDRSSGATIYEQYF TGCAGTGCTAGAGACCGTAGTTCGGGGGCCACGATCTACGAGCAGTACTTC
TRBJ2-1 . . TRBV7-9 CASSFWDISSYNEQFF TGTGCCAGCAGCTTTTGGGACATAAGCTCCTACAATGAGCAGTTCTTC
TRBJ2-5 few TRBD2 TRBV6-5 CASSQLATQETQYF TGTGCCAGCAGTCAACTAGCGACCCAAGAGACCCAGTACTTC
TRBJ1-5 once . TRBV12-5 CASAPGAPLNQPQHF TGTGCTAGTGCCCCGGGGGCCCCCTTAAATCAGCCCCAGCATTTT
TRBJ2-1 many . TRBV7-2 CASSLRGFDEQFF TGTGCCAGCAGCTTAAGGGGTTTTGATGAGCAGTTCTTC
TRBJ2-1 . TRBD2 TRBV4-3 CASSQRAGTYNEQFF TGCGCCAGCAGCCAACGAGCGGGAACCTACAATGAGCAGTTCTTC
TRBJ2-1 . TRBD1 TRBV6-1 CASSVQGSPYNEQFF TGTGCCAGCAGTGTACAGGGGAGCCCTTACAATGAGCAGTTCTTC
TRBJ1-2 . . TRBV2 CANSEAGQINYGYTF TGTGCCAACAGTGAAGCAGGACAGATTAACTATGGCTACACCTTC
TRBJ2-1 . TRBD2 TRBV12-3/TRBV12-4 CASSLGGTLQNEQFF TGTGCCAGCAGTTTGGGGGGGACCCTACAGAATGAGCAGTTCTTC
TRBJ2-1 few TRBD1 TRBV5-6 CASSLEGASFNEQFF TGTGCCAGCAGCTTGGAGGGGGCTTCTTTCAATGAGCAGTTCTTC
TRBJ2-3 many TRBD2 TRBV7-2 CASSSPGGEGTDTQYF TGTGCCAGCAGCTCACCCGGGGGGGAGGGCACAGATACGCAGTATTTT
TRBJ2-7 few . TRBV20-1 CSAVTLSYEQYF TGCAGTGCTGTAACCCTCTCCTACGAGCAGTACTTC
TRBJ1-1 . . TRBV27 CASSRRTDTEAFF TGTGCCAGCAGCAGAAGGACGGACACTGAAGCTTTCTTT
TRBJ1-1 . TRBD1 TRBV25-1 CASSNQGAGDTEAFF TGTGCCAGCAGTAATCAGGGGGCCGGTGACACTGAAGCTTTCTTT
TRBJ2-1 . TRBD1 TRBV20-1 CSADRDRVHEQFF TGCAGTGCTGACCGGGACAGGGTTCATGAGCAGTTCTTC
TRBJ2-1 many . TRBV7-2 CASSPGPGPNEQFF TGTGCCAGCAGCCCCGGACCTGGGCCCAATGAGCAGTTCTTC
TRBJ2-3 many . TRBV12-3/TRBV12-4 CASSLGAADTQYF TGTGCCAGCAGTTTAGGGGCGGCAGATACGCAGTATTTT
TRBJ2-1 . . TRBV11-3 CASSKSDSSYNEQFF TGTGCCAGCAGCAAATCAGATTCCTCCTACAATGAGCAGTTCTTC
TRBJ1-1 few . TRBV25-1 CASSARSGSEAFF TGTGCCAGCAGTGCCCGATCCGGGAGTGAAGCTTTCTTT
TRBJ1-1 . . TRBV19 CASNHGHTEAFF TGTGCCAGTAATCACGGGCACACTGAAGCTTTCTTT
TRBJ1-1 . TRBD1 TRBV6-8 CASRVWQGEPEAFF TGTGCCAGCAGGGTTTGGCAGGGGGAACCTGAAGCTTTCTTT
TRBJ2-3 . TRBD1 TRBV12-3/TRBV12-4 CATNSGWGQGTDTQYF TGTGCCACCAATTCGGGATGGGGACAGGGCACAGATACGCAGTATTTT